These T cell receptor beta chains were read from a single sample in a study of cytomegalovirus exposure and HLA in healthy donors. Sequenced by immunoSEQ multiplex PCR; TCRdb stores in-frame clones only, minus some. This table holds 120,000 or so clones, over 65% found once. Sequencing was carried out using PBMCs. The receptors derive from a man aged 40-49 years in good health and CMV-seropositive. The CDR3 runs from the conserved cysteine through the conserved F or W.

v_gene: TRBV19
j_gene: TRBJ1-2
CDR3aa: CASSTRQGKGYGYTF

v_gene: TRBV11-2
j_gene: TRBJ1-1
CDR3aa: CASSLTGLNTEAFF

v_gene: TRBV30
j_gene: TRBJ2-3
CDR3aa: CAWGGGVWTGTDTQYF

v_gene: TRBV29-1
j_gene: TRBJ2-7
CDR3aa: CSAWTGAHEQYF

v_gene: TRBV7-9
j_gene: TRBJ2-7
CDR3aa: CASSLEDRGIYEQYF

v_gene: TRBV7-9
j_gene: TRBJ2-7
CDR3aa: CASSFLEGRGEQYF

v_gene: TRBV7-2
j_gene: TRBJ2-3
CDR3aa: CASSPRVAGIIDTQYF

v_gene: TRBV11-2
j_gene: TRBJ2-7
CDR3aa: CASSLVGGQYEQYF

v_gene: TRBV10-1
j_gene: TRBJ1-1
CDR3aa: CASSEGQDSSEAFF

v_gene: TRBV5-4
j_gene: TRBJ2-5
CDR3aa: CASSQGQLYQETQYF

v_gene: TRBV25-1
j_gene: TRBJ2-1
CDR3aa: CASRAGTSQRVF

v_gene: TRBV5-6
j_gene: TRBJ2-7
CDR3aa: CASSLGSLYEQYF

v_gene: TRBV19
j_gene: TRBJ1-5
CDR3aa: CASSIQGAYHQPQHF

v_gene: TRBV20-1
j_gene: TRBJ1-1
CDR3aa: CSAPNVALAFF

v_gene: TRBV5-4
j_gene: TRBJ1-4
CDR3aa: CASSQATGGRSELFF

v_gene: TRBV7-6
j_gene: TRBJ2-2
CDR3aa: CASSPRLAPNTGELFF

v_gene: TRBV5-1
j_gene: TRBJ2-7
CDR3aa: CASSRSGDVREQYF

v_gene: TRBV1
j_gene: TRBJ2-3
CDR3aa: CTSSPSGSTDTQYF

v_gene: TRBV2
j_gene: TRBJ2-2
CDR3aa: CASSTIRAGGLGNGELFF

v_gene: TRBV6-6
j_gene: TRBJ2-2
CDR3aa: CASSTGTRNTGELFF

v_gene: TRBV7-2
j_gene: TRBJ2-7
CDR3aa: CASRGLAVHSYEQYF

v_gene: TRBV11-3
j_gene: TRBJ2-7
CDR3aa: CASSYHGTSGMGEQYF

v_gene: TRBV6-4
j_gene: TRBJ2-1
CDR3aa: CASGRDTSSYNEQFF

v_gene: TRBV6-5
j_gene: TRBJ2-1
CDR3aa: CASSYPGYNEQFF

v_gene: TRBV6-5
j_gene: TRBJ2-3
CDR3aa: CASSYVATGTQYF

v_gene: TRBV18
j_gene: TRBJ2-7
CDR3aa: CASSPRQGSYEQYF

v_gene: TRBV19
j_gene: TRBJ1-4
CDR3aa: CASSADRGREKLFF

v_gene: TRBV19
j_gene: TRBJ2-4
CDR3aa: CASSMVWGQGAKNIQYF

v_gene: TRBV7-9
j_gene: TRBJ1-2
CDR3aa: CASSLAKAGAYGYTF

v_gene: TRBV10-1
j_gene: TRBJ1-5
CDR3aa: CASSGVQHF

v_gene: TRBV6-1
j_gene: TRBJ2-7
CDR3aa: CASSEAYGDYEQYF

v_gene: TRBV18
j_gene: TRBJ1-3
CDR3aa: CASSPVGGRDTIYF

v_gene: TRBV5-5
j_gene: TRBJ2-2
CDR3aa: CASSPGGQGIGELFF

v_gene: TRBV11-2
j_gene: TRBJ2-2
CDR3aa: CASSPIRANTGELFF

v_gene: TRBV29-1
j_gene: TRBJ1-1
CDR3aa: CSVTGGGGAFF

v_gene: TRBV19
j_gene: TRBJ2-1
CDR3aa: CASSITLADNEQFF

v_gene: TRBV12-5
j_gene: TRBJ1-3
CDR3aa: CASGLPDKGSGNTIYF

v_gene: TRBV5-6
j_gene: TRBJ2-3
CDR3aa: CASSLGGGTQYF

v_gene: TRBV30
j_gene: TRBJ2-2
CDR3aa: CAWSAVRTGELFF

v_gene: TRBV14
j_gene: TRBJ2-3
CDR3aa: CASSQVGGPSTDTQYF

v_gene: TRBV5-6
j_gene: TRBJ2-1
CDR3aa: CASRLLDEQFF